This TCR beta chain comes out of a study of T-cell reconstitution after alpha-beta-depleted transplantation in children. Germline CDR1 and CDR2: SGDLS and YYNGEE. V lost 0 bases and J 5 bases, leaving 8 bases between the germline ends. The CDR3 loop spans 13 amino acids. Findings and limits, study-wide: Reports say that about two months after transplant, the alpha-beta T cells came out of several hundred graft clones that had expanded. It was surviving recipient T cells and thymic progenitors that gave some patients high TCRbeta diversity at day 60. T-cell counts and diversity were attributed mostly to newly produced T cells one year after transplant.

A word on this clonotype: What it recognizes is unknown.

The TCRbeta library was prepared with unique molecular identifiers. TCRdb processed the PCR reads anew with MiXCR; each CDR3 protein has one entry. The repertoire holds 550,000 to 600,000 distinct CDR3 sequences, more than 20% seen once, with roughly 13% in the top ten. Sequences were derived from PBMCs, mostly from graft donor cells, sampled 360 days after TCRalphabeta/CD19-depleted stem cell transplant. This clonotype was sampled from a boy in the first two years of life who had a stem cell transplant for acute myeloid leukemia, so the T cells may come from the graft donor. The J gene is TRBJ2-5, the V gene TRBV9; D perhaps matches TRBD1 (5 bases). The CDR3 loop reads CASSVDSGETQYF. In DNA, the CDR3 is TGTGCCAGCAGCGTAGATTCAGGGGAGACCCAGTACTTC.